A selection of T cell receptor beta chains follows, all from one sample in a study of blood T cell repertoires in COVID-19. This table comes from immunoSEQ multiplex PCR, and its TCRdb copy is limited to in-frame clones, with some not included. Found here are roughly 110,000 clones, over 60% of them singletons; the top ten hold 4% to 5.5%. The sequenced sample consisted of peripheral blood. The receptors here all came from a man between 70 and 80 years old with acute or convalescent COVID-19. Both conserved end residues are trimmed from each CDR3.

V: TRBV5-1
J: TRBJ1-1
CDR3: ASSPLSGGGTEAF

V: TRBV6-1
J: TRBJ1-2
CDR3: ASSERGYGYT

V: TRBV6-2/TRBV6-3
J: TRBJ1-5
CDR3: ASSSQGNQPQH

V: TRBV3-1/TRBV3-2
J: TRBJ2-2
CDR3: ASSHGQGAMGELF

V: TRBV20-1
J: TRBJ2-3
CDR3: SASFPTQGSDTQY

V: TRBV7-3
J: TRBJ2-3
CDR3: ASSQSGLAGDTQY

V: TRBV20-1
J: TRBJ2-7
CDR3: SARGAYEQY

V: TRBV7-9
J: TRBJ1-1
CDR3: ASSRTGGDTEAF

V: TRBV12-3/TRBV12-4
J: TRBJ1-5
CDR3: ASSFRVGQPQH

V: TRBV6-1
J: TRBJ2-6
CDR3: ASSEKGARISGANVLT

V: TRBV6-5
J: TRBJ2-3
CDR3: ASSSPSVRSDTQY

V: TRBV5-1
J: TRBJ2-2
CDR3: ASSVQGDTGELF

V: TRBV5-3
J: TRBJ1-5
CDR3: ARSLASSNQPQH

V: TRBV11-2
J: TRBJ2-7
CDR3: ASSSSGSYEQY

V: TRBV6-4
J: TRBJ2-7
CDR3: ASSGELAGPYEQY

V: TRBV5-4
J: TRBJ2-3
CDR3: ASSLASTDTQY

V: TRBV19
J: TRBJ1-6
CDR3: ASSMGREGYSPLH

V: TRBV28
J: TRBJ2-7
CDR3: ASSSQTYEQY

V: TRBV10-2
J: TRBJ1-1
CDR3: ASTPGQGRGNTEAF

V: TRBV6-5
J: TRBJ1-1
CDR3: ASLTGFNTEAF

V: TRBV5-1
J: TRBJ1-6
CDR3: ASSPDTGRNSPLH

V: TRBV2
J: TRBJ1-6
CDR3: ARRSGQGAPSPLH

V: TRBV7-2
J: TRBJ2-3
CDR3: ASSLGNRDTDTQY

V: TRBV14
J: TRBJ2-5
CDR3: ASSQGSAGGQETQY

V: TRBV9
J: TRBJ1-6
CDR3: ASSHPDSPLH

V: TRBV5-1
J: TRBJ1-4
CDR3: ASSLGGVREKLF

V: TRBV6-5
J: TRBJ2-3
CDR3: ASSRTSADTQY

V: TRBV10-3
J: TRBJ2-5
CDR3: AISEDSGPETQY

V: TRBV29-1
J: TRBJ2-1
CDR3: SVAKTGGQYNEQF

V: TRBV11-1
J: TRBJ2-3
CDR3: ASSLEGTTDTQY

V: TRBV15
J: TRBJ2-5
CDR3: ATGSGGAGETQY

V: TRBV7-3
J: TRBJ2-7
CDR3: ASSPGDPGLAGQVQY

V: TRBV18
J: TRBJ2-3
CDR3: ASFERGRTDTQY

V: TRBV5-1
J: TRBJ2-7
CDR3: ASSGRRRVYEQY

V: TRBV9
J: TRBJ2-2
CDR3: ASSVADTGELF

V: TRBV5-4
J: TRBJ1-2
CDR3: ASSLQGTANYGYT

V: TRBV19
J: TRBJ1-3
CDR3: ASSIGGTTGNTIY

V: TRBV19
J: TRBJ2-1
CDR3: ASRVSGGATDEQF

V: TRBV19
J: TRBJ1-5
CDR3: ASSIGLLSNQPQH

V: TRBV5-5
J: TRBJ2-3
CDR3: ASSSLAGGPGDTQY

V: TRBV9
J: TRBJ2-3
CDR3: ASSVGGAGASTDTQY